The present T cell receptor (beta chain) was sequenced within a study of molecular identifiers for immune sequencing clone quantification. General study points: Naive cells had under 1% of molecules in clones above 20 RNA copies, effectors over 99%.

TCRdb re-called the PCR reads through MiXCR, storing one row per CDR3 protein. The sample includes 15,000 to 20,000 distinct CDR3 sequences, roughly 22% seen only once; the top ten take about 6.4%. In its sample, this clonotype was seen many times. Its antigen is not identified. The sequenced sample was naive CD8+ T cells from blood, with Jurkat cell RNA spiked in. Subset specified: FACS-sorted CD8+CD4-CCR7+CD45RA+ naive T cells. The sequence was obtained from a human donor in good health. Some libraries in this study had Jurkat cell RNA spiked in.

CDR3 nucleotides: TGTGCCAGCAGTTTATCCCTAGCGGAGGAAGAGACCCAGTACTTC. It translates to CASSLSLAEEETQYF. V and J are TRBV28 and TRBJ2-5, with 7 bases fitting TRBD2. This CDR3 is 15 amino acids long. Germline loops: CDR1 MDHEN, CDR2 SYDVKM. The V and J ends lost 1 base and 3 bases, in that order; junction bases with no gene match: 5.